This T cell receptor beta chain stems from a study of CD8 T cells in ankylosing spondylitis. This clonotype was found a few times. TCRdb ran MiXCR on the 5' RACE reads and lists one entry per CDR3 protein. There are about 200,000 distinct CDR3 sequences in the sample; about 13% occur only once, and 16% lies in the top ten. The V gene's germline CDR1 is DFQATT and CDR2 SNEGSKA (reference sequence). This CDR3 has 14 amino acids. Trimming pared 3 bases from V and 3 bases from J, leaving 15 bases between. The sample was blood, either unsorted or a sorted T cell fraction (not recorded which). The chain combines TRBV20-1 with TRBJ2-7; D may be TRBD1 (5 bases). The source is a male donor with ankylosing spondylitis or in good health (not recorded which). As DNA, the CDR3 is TGCAGTGCTAGTAAAGGGGAAAGATTCTACGAGCAGTACTTC. Translating gives CSASKGERFYEQYF.